One and the same sample provided the 13 T cell receptor beta chains below, sequenced in a study of tumor and adjacent non-tumor tissue in lung cancer. No cell sorting was done before RNA was extracted from the tissue. More than 3 cm separated this lung sample from the edge of the tumor. A modified ARM-PCR protocol with three rounds of nested PCR amplified TCRbeta. TCRdb independently ran MiXCR on the multiplex PCR reads; one entry per CDR3 protein. Of about 75,000 distinct CDR3 sequences listed, 55% to 70% were seen once; the top ten hold roughly 26%. The material sequenced was distant non-tumor lung tissue. The receptors were gathered from a woman between 50 and 59 years old with non-small cell lung cancer.

In regard to this clonotype: With a much larger clone just one base away, this may be a read error. The rearrangement joins TRBV4-1 to TRBJ2-7, with D possibly TRBD2 on 6 matching bases. Per germline, CDR1 MGHRA and CDR2 YSYEKL. There are 15 residues in the CDR3. The CDR3 loop reads CDSSQEGVGRGRQYF. As DNA, the CDR3 is TGCGACAGCAGCCAAGAAGGAGTAGGGCGGGGTAGGCAGTACTTC.

In regard to this clonotype: The final CDR3 position lacks the conserved phenylalanine or tryptophan, pointing to a likely read error. The chain joins TRBV4-1 to TRBJ2-4, with TRBD1 matching 8 bases. CDR3 length equals 15 residues. Looked up from germline, CDR1 is MGHRA and CDR2 is YSYEKL. The CDR3 spells CASSREDRAGNIQYL. DNA of the CDR3: TGCGCCAGTAGCCGAGAGGACAGGGCTGGAAACATTCAGTACTTA.

Worth noting for this clonotype: The junction does not match germline at one end; this may be a read error. This sequence joins TRBV28 and TRBJ1-5; no definite D call. This CDR3 contains 16 residues. Germline V CDR1 and CDR2: MDHEN, SYDVKM. The CDR3, as DNA: TGTGCCAGCAGTTTAGCCTCCAGGCTTAGTAATCAGCCCCAACATTTT. This codes for CASSLASRLSNQPQHF.

The sample holds many counts of this clonotype. The CDR3 DNA is TGCAGTGCTAGAGATCTAGGGGAGGGGTATGGCTACACCTTC. It yields the protein CSARDLGEGYGYTF. The chain uses TRBV20-1 and TRBJ1-2, with D possibly being TRBD1 (5 bases). V lost 0 bases to trimming and J lost 5 bases, with 13 bases between them. This CDR3 has 14 amino acids. The germline V gene encodes CDR1 DFQATT and CDR2 SNEGSKA (reference sequence).

The table lists this clonotype with many counts. The chain combines TRBV4-1 with TRBJ1-4; TRBD1 might be the D (5 bases). The CDR3 is 14 amino acids. The V end lost 3 bases, the J end lost 8 bases, and 13 bases lay between the germline ends. The germline V gene has CDR1 MGHRA and CDR2 YSYEKL. CDR3 in amino acids: CASSHVSGKEKLFF. The CDR3 DNA reads as TGCGCCAGCAGCCATGTGTCAGGGAAGGAAAAACTGTTTTTT.

A word on this clonotype: A much larger clone lies a single base off, so this may be a read error. The gene calls are TRBV14 and TRBJ2-5; 7 bases are a match to TRBD1. The CDR3 spans 16 residues. Germline lookup yields CDR1 SGHDN and CDR2 FVKESK. J was trimmed by 1 base and V by 4 bases; bases with no gene match: 9. The CDR3 sequence: CASSRTGAGTQETQYF. CDR3 nucleotides: TGTGCCAGCAGCCGGACAGGCGCGGGCACCCAAGAGACCCAGTACTTC.

This clonotype was recorded at least ten times. This sequence joins TRBV10-3 and TRBJ1-6, with 7 bases fitting TRBD1. The CDR3 covers 15 residues. Trimming cost V 4 bases and J 9 bases; bases outside gene matches: 9. Germline V CDR1 and CDR2: ENHRY, SYGVKD. In DNA form, the CDR3 reads TGTGCCATCAGTGTAAGACAGGGATCAGGTTCACCCCTCCACTTT. It translates to CAISVRQGSGSPLHF.

The genes are TRBV6-5 and TRBJ2-7, with TRBD2 matching 10 bases. J was trimmed by 13 bases and V by 5 bases; bases with no gene match: 14. The CDR3 runs 14 residues. The V gene's germline CDR1 is MNHEY and CDR2 SVGAGI. CDR3 coding DNA: TGTGCCAGCAGTCCGGGACTAGCGAATTACGATCACTACTTC. Encoded protein: CASSPGLANYDHYF.

Concerning this clonotype itself: This may be a read error, as it is one base from a much larger clone. The rearrangement links TRBV28 to TRBJ2-5, with a weak D call TRBD2 (6 bases). The CDR3 is 14 amino acids. From germline, CDR1 is MDHEN and CDR2 SYDVKM. The CDR3 region has the DNA TGTGCCACCAGTTTGGCGGGATATCAAGAGACCCAGTACTTC. Protein product: CATSLAGYQETQYF.

This clonotype came up once. One junction end does not reproduce the germline sequence, and a read error may be involved. This rearrangement joins TRBV20-1 to TRBJ2-1, with 9 bases identical to TRBD2. This CDR3 comprises 19 residues. Germline V gene lookup returns CDR1 DFQATT and CDR2 SNEGSKA (reference sequence). The DNA for the CDR3 is TGCAATGCTGAAGACCTAGCGGGACTCACCCAATGCTCCTACAATGAGCAGTTCTTC. Amino acids: CNAEDLAGLTQCSYNEQFF.

This clonotype was detected only a few times. Germline is not matched at one junction end, which may reflect a read error. The gene calls are TRBV30 and TRBJ1-5, with 7 bases fitting TRBD1. CDR1 is GTSNPN, CDR2 SVGIG, per germline (reference sequence). The CDR3 runs 14 residues. For the CDR3, the DNA is TGTACCTGGAGGGGGCGAGGCGACAATCAGCCCCAGCATTTT. It specifies CTWRGRGDNQPQHF.

With regard to this clonotype: One end of the junction is discordant with germline, which a read error may explain. The rearrangement links TRBV20-1 to TRBJ2-3, with D possibly matching TRBD1 (6 bases). The CDR3 consists of 15 residues. CDR1 and CDR2 (germline): DFQATT, SNEGSKA (reference sequence). CDR3: CSASPRGRSIDTQYF. In DNA form, the CDR3 reads TGCAGTGCTAGTCCCAGGGGACGGAGCATAGATACGCAGTATTTT.

This clonotype was seen only once. A much larger clone is a single base away; this may be a read error. The chain links TRBV7-8 to TRBJ1-5; 7 positions match TRBD1. This CDR3 comprises 15 residues. Germline loops: CDR1 SGHVS, CDR2 FQNEAQ. The chain's CDR3 is CARSLLRGLFQPQHF. CDR3 DNA sequence: TGTGCCAGGAGCTTATTAAGGGGGCTATTTCAGCCCCAGCATTTT.